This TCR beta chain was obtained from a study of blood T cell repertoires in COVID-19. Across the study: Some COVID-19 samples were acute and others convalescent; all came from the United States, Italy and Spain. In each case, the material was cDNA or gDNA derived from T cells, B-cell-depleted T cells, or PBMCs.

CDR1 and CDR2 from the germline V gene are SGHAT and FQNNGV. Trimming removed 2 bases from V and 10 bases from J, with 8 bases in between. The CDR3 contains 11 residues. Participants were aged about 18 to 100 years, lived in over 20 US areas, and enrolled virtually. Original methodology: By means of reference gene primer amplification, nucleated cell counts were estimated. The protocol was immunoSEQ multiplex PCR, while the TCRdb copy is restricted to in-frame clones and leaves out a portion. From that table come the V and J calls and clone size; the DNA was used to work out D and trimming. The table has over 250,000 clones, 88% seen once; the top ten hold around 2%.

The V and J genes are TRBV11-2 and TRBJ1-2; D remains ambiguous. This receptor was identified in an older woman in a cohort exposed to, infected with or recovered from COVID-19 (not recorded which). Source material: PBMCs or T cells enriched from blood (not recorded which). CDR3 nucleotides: TGTGCCAGCAGCTTAAAGAGCGACTACACCTTC. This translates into CASSLKSDYTF.